This T cell receptor beta chain was sequenced in a study of blood T cell repertoires in COVID-19. The wider study: Samples taken during acute and convalescent COVID-19 were collected in the United States, Italy and Spain. Sample material is recorded as cDNA or gDNA derived from T cells, B-cell-depleted T cells, or PBMCs.

TCRdb's table, derived via immunoSEQ multiplex PCR, lists solely in-frame clones and lacks some. The sample contains approximately 310,000 clones, 75% to 90% of which appear only once. The count of this clone is one. Recruits, aged about 18 to 95 years, lived in 20 to 30 US areas. Exposed enrollees had met someone with a PCR-confirmed or clinician-diagnosed COVID-19 case at some point within the 2 weeks before study entry. Trimming took off 4 bases at V and 0 bases at J, with 9 bases between the two ends. CDR1 is SGHRS and CDR2 is YFSETQ in the germline V gene. The CDR3 is 14 residues long. This TCR was sampled from a woman younger than 45 who had been exposed to COVID-19. V gene TRBV5-1 combines with J gene TRBJ2-3, with a tentative D call TRBD2 (5 bases). Sample: PBMCs or T cells enriched from blood (not recorded which). CDR3 residues: CASSREGSTDTQYF. The CDR3 DNA follows: TGCGCCAGCAGCCGAGAGGGAAGCACAGATACGCAGTATTTT.